These 12 T cell receptor beta chains were sequenced from one sample in a study of response to subunit inactivated influenza vaccine. In TCRdb, the RT-PCR reads were re-called with MiXCR into one record per CDR3 protein. The sample gives about 780,000 distinct CDR3 sequences, 15% to 20% of which show up once; roughly a tenth is in the top ten. The material was PBMCs from blood, obtained around 5 days after vaccination. Receptors originate from a man aged 50-59 years who received an inactivated influenza vaccine.

This clonotype was found a few times. This CDR3 is CASSLAVLARQETQYF. CDR3 bases: TGTGCCAGCAGCTTAGCGGTACTAGCTAGACAAGAGACCCAGTACTTC. The J gene is TRBJ2-5, the V gene TRBV7-6; possibly TRBD2 for D (6 bases). The length of the CDR3 is 16 residues. Germline V gives CDR1 SGHVS, CDR2 FNYEAQ. The V gene lost 0 bases and the J gene lost 2 bases, with 13 bases spanning the gap. Supplemented by reference TRBV7-6 and TRBJ2-5, the full variable domain reads GAGVSQSPRYKVTKRGQDVALRCDPISGHVSLYWYRQALGQGPEFLTYFNYEAQQDKSGLPNDRFSAERPEGSISTLTIQRTEQRDSAMYRCASSLAVLARQETQYFGPGTRLLVL.

The sample holds a few counts of this clonotype. The chain joins TRBV20-1 to TRBJ1-1; D gene ambiguous. CDR1 and CDR2 from the germline V gene are DFQATT and SNEGSKA (reference sequence). CDR3 length equals 12 residues. V was pared by 5 bases and J by 1 base, with 8 bases between. The CDR3 DNA sequence: TGCAGTGCTGCGGATCAGAACACTGAAGCTTTCTTT. Translated: CSAADQNTEAFF.

On this clonotype: The junction does not match germline at one end; this may be a read error. The CDR3 region is CASSLGLASTDTRYF. DNA for the CDR3: TGTGCCAGCAGCCTCGGACTAGCGAGCACAGATACGCGGTATTTT. The V gene is TRBV5-5, the J gene TRBJ2-3; 9 bases are shared with TRBD2. The CDR3 loop spans 15 amino acids. The V gene's germline CDR1 is SGHKS and CDR2 YYEKEE (reference sequence).

This clonotype was counted a few times. This chain uses TRBV27 with TRBJ2-2; D unclear. CDR1 and CDR2 from the germline V gene are MNHEY and SMNVEV (reference sequence). CDR3 length: 14 residues. V lost 5 bases and J 0 bases, leaving 7 bases between the germline ends. CDR3 region: CASSPAPNTGELFF. In nucleotides, the CDR3 is TGTGCCAGCAGTCCAGCACCGAACACCGGGGAGCTGTTTTTT.

Only a few counts were recorded for this clonotype. The chain recombines TRBV12-3 or TRBV12-4 with TRBJ2-5, with D uncertain. The CDR3 has 12 amino acids. V dropped 3 bases and J dropped 4 bases, with 6 bases sitting between them. CDR3 region: CASSFGPETQYF. The CDR3, as DNA: TGTGCCAGCAGTTTCGGGCCAGAGACCCAGTACTTC.

In its sample, this clonotype was seen a few times. The chain combines TRBV15 with TRBJ1-1, with D tentatively TRBD1 (5 bases). The V end lost 0 bases, the J end lost 5 bases, and 13 bases lay between the germline ends. The CDR3 is 15 amino acids. Germline values: CDR1 LNHNV, CDR2 YYDKDF (reference sequence). The CDR3 loop reads CATSRDMGGGTEAFF. The DNA of the CDR3 is TGTGCCACCAGCAGAGATATGGGTGGGGGGACTGAAGCTTTCTTT.

This clonotype was found many times. J is TRBJ2-7 and V is TRBV12-3 or TRBV12-4; D remains ambiguous. The CDR3 totals 13 residues. Trimming cost V 7 bases and J 2 bases, with 12 bases left between them. For the CDR3, the DNA is TGTGCCAGCACTAGGACGCCCACCTACGAGCAGTACTTC. Protein: CASTRTPTYEQYF.

This clonotype was detected a few times. The CDR3 loop reads CASGQLRTDPYGYTF. DNA for the CDR3: TGTGCCAGCGGCCAGCTTAGGACAGACCCCTATGGCTACACCTTC. The chain uses TRBV7-9 and TRBJ1-2; D is perhaps TRBD1 (6 bases). The CDR3 covers 15 residues. With 8 bases removed from V and 4 bases from J, the gap between germline ends came to 20 bases. The germline V gene has CDR1 SEHNR and CDR2 FQNEAQ (reference sequence). The whole variable domain, filled in from reference TRBV7-9 and TRBJ1-2, reads DTGVSQNPRHKITKRGQNVTFRCDPISEHNRLYWYRQTLGQGPEFLTYFQNEAQLEKSRLLSDRFSAERPKGSFSTLEIQRTEQGDSAMYLCASGQLRTDPYGYTFGSGTRLTVV.

The chain joins TRBV5-1 to TRBJ1-1; 8 bases line up with TRBD1. The CDR3 is 14 residues long. Germline V gene lookup returns CDR1 SGHRS and CDR2 YFSETQ. Germline trimming cut 5 bases from V and 1 base from J; bases unmatched to any gene: 4. CDR3 amino acids: CASRRTGTNTEAFF. CDR3 nucleotide sequence: TGCGCCAGCAGACGGACAGGGACGAACACTGAAGCTTTCTTT.

This clonotype has only a few counts. This sequence joins TRBV4-3 and TRBJ1-6; D uncertain. Trimming removed 0 bases at V and 14 bases at J, with 14 bases between. From germline, CDR1 is LGHNA and CDR2 YSLEER. This CDR3 has 14 amino acids. The CDR3 spells CASSQDPETLTLHF. The DNA of the CDR3 is TGCGCCAGCAGCCAAGATCCAGAGACATTGACCCTCCACTTT.

This clonotype was recorded a few times. The chain links TRBV4-3 to TRBJ2-1; TRBD2 is a possible D gene (5 bases). The CDR3 consists of 15 residues. With 4 bases removed from V and 4 bases from J, the gap between germline ends came to 14 bases. In germline, CDR1 is LGHNA, CDR2 YSLEER. This chain's CDR3 is CASSPSRNFYNEQFF. The DNA for the CDR3 is TGCGCCAGCAGCCCTAGCCGAAACTTTTACAATGAGCAGTTCTTC.

The V call is TRBV5-1, the J call TRBJ1-1, with 7 bases matching TRBD1. Germline V lookup: CDR1 SGHRS, CDR2 YFSETQ. J lost 6 bases, V lost 4 bases, and 6 bases had no gene match. The CDR3 is made up of 13 amino acids. CDR3 in amino acids: CASSPRQGAEAFF. The CDR3 coding sequence is TGCGCCAGCAGCCCAAGACAGGGAGCTGAAGCTTTCTTT.